Sequencing of this T cell receptor beta chain was carried out in a study of blood T cell repertoires in COVID-19. For the study at large: Samples taken during acute and convalescent COVID-19 were collected in the United States, Italy and Spain. PBMCs, B-cell-depleted T cells, or T cells provided the cDNA or gDNA that made up the material.

Method: immunoSEQ multiplex PCR; TCRdb's copy keeps in-frame clones and lacks some. This table has a few hundred thousand clones, around four fifths appearing once. CDR3 length: 15 amino acids. CDR1 and CDR2 from the germline V gene are LGHDT and YNNKEL (reference sequence). J gave up 5 bases and V 8 bases, and 9 bases lay outside the gene matches. Those enrolled, adults aged 18 to 89 years, came from under 25 US areas. Which cohort a participant joined came from the clinical history participants gave. Input material: PBMCs or T cells enriched from blood (not recorded which). This chain uses TRBV3-1 (or the pseudogene TRBV3-2) with TRBJ2-5, with 12 bases fitting TRBD1. The clonotype originates from a man aged 25-40 years with acute COVID-19. The CDR3 is CASLFGTGGLETQYF. The CDR3 DNA reads as TGTGCCAGCCTCTTCGGGACAGGGGGCCTTGAGACCCAGTACTTC.